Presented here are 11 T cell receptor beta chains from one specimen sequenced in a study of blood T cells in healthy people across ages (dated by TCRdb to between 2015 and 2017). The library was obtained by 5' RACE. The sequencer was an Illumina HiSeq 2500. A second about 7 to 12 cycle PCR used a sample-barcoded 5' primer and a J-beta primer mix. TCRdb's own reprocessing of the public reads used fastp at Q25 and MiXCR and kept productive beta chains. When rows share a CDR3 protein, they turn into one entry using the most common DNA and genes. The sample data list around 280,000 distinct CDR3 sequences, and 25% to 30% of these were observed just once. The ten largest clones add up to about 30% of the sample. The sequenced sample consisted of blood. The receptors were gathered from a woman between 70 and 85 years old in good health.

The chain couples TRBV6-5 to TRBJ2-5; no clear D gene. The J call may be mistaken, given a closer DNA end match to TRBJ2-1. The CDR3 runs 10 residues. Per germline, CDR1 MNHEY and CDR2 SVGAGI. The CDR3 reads CASSVGEQFF. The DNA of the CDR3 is TGTGCCAGCTCGGTGGGTGAGCAGTTCTTC.

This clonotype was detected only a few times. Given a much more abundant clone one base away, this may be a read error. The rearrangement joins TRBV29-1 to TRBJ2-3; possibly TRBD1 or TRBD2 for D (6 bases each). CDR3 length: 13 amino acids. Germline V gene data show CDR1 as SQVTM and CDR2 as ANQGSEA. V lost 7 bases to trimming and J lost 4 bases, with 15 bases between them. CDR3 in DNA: TGCAGCGGGGGGGACATTTACTCAGATACGCAGTATTTT. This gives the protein CSGGDIYSDTQYF.

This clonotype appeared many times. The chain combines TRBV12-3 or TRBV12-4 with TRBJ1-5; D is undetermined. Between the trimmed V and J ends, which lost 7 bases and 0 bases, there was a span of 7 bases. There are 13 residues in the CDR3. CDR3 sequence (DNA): TGTGCCAGCACTGAAGATAGCAATCAGCCCCAGCATTTT. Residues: CASTEDSNQPQHF.

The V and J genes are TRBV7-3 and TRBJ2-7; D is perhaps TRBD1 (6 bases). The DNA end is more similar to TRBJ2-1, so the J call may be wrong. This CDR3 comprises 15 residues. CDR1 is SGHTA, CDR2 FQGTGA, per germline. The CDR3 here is CASITGQLLYNEQFF. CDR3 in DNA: TGTGCCAGCATCACAGGACAGCTACTGTACAATGAGCAGTTCTTC.

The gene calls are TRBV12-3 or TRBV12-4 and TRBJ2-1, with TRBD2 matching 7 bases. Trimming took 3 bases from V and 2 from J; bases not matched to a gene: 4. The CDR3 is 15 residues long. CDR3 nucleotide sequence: TGTGCCAGCAGTTTTTCTAGCGGACCCTACAATGAGCAGTTCTTC. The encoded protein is CASSFSSGPYNEQFF.

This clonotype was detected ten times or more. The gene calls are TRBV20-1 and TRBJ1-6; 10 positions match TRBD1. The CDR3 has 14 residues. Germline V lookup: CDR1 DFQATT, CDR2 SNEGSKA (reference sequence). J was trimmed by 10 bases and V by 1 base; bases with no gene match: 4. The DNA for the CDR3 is TGCAGTGCTAGAGCTGGGACAGGGGAATCACCCCTCCACTTT. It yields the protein CSARAGTGESPLHF.

CDR3 nucleotides: TGCAGTGCTAGTCTTTCTCGGGGGGGCAATCAGCCCCAGCATTTT. Translated, it gives CSASLSRGGNQPQHF. The rearrangement links TRBV20-1 to TRBJ1-5, with a possible D match to TRBD1 (5 bases). V gave up 3 bases and J gave up 2 bases, with 14 bases separating them. CDR1 DFQATT and CDR2 SNEGSKA come from the germline V gene (reference sequence). The CDR3 is 15 amino acids.

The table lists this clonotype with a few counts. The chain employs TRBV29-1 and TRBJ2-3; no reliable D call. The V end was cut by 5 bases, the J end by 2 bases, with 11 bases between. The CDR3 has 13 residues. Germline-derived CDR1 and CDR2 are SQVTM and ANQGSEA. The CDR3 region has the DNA TGCAGCGTTTTGTGGCAGACCACAGATACGCAGTATTTT. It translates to CSVLWQTTDTQYF.

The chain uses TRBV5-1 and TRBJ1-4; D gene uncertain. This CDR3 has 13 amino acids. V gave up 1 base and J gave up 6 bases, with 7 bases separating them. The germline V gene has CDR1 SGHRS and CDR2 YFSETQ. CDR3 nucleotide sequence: TGCGCCAGCAGCTTGAATCCCGATGAAAAACTGTTTTTT. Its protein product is CASSLNPDEKLFF.

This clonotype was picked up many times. The CDR3 nucleotides read TGTGCCAGCCGAAGGACAACAAATCAAGAGACCCAGTACTTC. Protein sequence: CASRRTTNQETQYF. The chain is built from TRBV6-5 and TRBJ2-5, with D maybe TRBD1 (5 bases). Germline V gives CDR1 MNHEY, CDR2 SVGAGI. Trimming pared 8 bases from V and 2 bases from J, leaving 15 bases between. The CDR3 is made up of 14 amino acids.

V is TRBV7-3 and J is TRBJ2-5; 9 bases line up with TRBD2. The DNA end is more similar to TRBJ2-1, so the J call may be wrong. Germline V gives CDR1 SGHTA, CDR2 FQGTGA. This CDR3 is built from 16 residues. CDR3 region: CASSQGAGGPSDEQFF. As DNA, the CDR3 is TGTGCCAGCAGCCAAGGGGCGGGAGGGCCCTCCGATGAGCAGTTCTTC.